These T cell receptor beta chains were read from a single sample in a study of monozygotic twins with inflammatory bowel disease. From its re-call of the 5' RACE reads, TCRdb lists each CDR3 protein once, without DNA. The sample holds over 120,000 distinct CDR3 sequences. What was sequenced was blood. The receptors come from a human donor with ulcerative colitis or Crohn's disease, or a healthy co-twin of an affected twin (not recorded which). The CDR3 runs from the conserved cysteine through the conserved F or W. The listing skips clone size in some rows; elsewhere it reads once, few, many or a size class.

J gene: TRBJ2-2
clone size: -
V gene: TRBV24-1
CDR3 protein: CATSIGRGMSGELFF

J gene: TRBJ1-6
clone size: -
V gene: TRBV14
CDR3 protein: CASSARGYNSPLHF

J gene: TRBJ1-1
clone size: -
V gene: TRBV20-1
CDR3 protein: CSARDLIVPLVNTEAFF

J gene: TRBJ2-3
clone size: -
V gene: TRBV4-1
CDR3 protein: CASSRETAFPTDTQYF

J gene: TRBJ2-7
clone size: -
V gene: TRBV12-3/TRBV12-4
CDR3 protein: CASSLGPPTYEQYF

J gene: TRBJ2-5
clone size: -
V gene: TRBV11-2
CDR3 protein: CASSLGGNSQETQYF

J gene: TRBJ1-5
clone size: -
V gene: TRBV28
CDR3 protein: CASSGSTAQHF

J gene: TRBJ1-5
clone size: -
V gene: TRBV27
CDR3 protein: CATDPKGGGALGSLFQPQHF

J gene: TRBJ2-1
clone size: -
V gene: TRBV2
CDR3 protein: CASSAGGRGNEQFF

J gene: TRBJ1-4
clone size: medium-sized
V gene: TRBV5-1
CDR3 protein: CASSRQGRDEKLFF

J gene: TRBJ2-3
clone size: -
V gene: TRBV7-9
CDR3 protein: CASSPWGDTQYF

J gene: TRBJ2-2
clone size: -
V gene: TRBV27
CDR3 protein: CASSLAGLAVPLDTGELFF

J gene: TRBJ2-3
clone size: -
V gene: TRBV29-1
CDR3 protein: CSGGSGSSADTQYF

J gene: TRBJ2-7
clone size: -
V gene: TRBV20-1
CDR3 protein: CSASRGRSSYEQYF

J gene: TRBJ2-1
clone size: -
V gene: TRBV2
CDR3 protein: CASSRQVLSFF

J gene: TRBJ2-2
clone size: -
V gene: TRBV6-1
CDR3 protein: CASNLAGITGELFF

J gene: TRBJ1-4
clone size: -
V gene: TRBV18
CDR3 protein: CASSPIDGEKLFF

J gene: TRBJ2-7
clone size: -
V gene: TRBV4-2
CDR3 protein: CASSQKGDSLYEQYF

J gene: TRBJ2-7
clone size: -
V gene: TRBV7-2
CDR3 protein: CASSPTTSGVAEQYF

J gene: TRBJ2-3
clone size: -
V gene: TRBV12-3/TRBV12-4
CDR3 protein: CASSGLAGGLDTQDF

J gene: TRBJ1-1
clone size: -
V gene: TRBV7-6
CDR3 protein: CASSPAGTEAFF

J gene: TRBJ2-7
clone size: -
V gene: TRBV12-3/TRBV12-4
CDR3 protein: CASSNRGIYEQYF